These 3 T cell receptor beta chains originate from one sample sequenced in a study of early T cells in non-severe SARS-CoV-2 infection. TCRdb re-derived calls from the 5' RACE reads in MiXCR, one entry per CDR3 protein. The data show about 61,000 distinct CDR3 sequences, 10% to 11% seen once. Sequenced input: whole blood. The origin of the receptors is an adult who was a healthcare worker with PCR-confirmed SARS-CoV-2 infection or an uninfected control (not recorded which).

There are many counts of this clonotype. The J gene is TRBJ2-3, the V gene TRBV6-5; 11 nucleotides align to TRBD2. The CDR3 totals 16 residues. The ends lost 6 bases at V and 6 bases at J; junction bases unmatched: 11. Looked up from germline, CDR1 is MNHEY and CDR2 is SVGAGI. The CDR3 sequence: CASRSASGGFLDTQYF. CDR3 bases: TGTGCCAGCAGATCCGCTAGCGGGGGGTTCCTCGATACGCAGTATTTT.

This clonotype was counted between two and nine times. The rearrangement joins TRBV12-3 or TRBV12-4 to TRBJ1-1; 8 nucleotides agree with TRBD1. Trimming took 6 bases from V and 10 from J; bases not matched to a gene: 10. The CDR3 has 13 residues. The CDR3 protein is CASRLQGEGRAFF. The CDR3 DNA reads TGTGCCAGCAGGCTACAGGGGGAGGGCAGAGCTTTCTTT.

This clonotype was counted between two and nine times. This sequence joins TRBV5-1 and TRBJ2-3; 7 bases align to TRBD1. Germline V gene lookup returns CDR1 SGHRS and CDR2 YFSETQ. The CDR3 is 13 amino acids. The trim removed 5 bases at V and 6 bases at J, leaving 6 bases unmatched. The CDR3 sequence: CASSTGQRDTQYF. In nucleotides, the CDR3 is TGCGCCAGCAGTACGGGACAGCGCGATACGCAGTATTTT. The full variable domain, its missing parts supplied by reference TRBV5-1 and TRBJ2-3, is KAGVTQTPRYLIKTRGQQVTLSCSPISGHRSVSWYQQTPGQGLQFLFEYFSETQRNKGNFPGRFSGRQFSNSRSEMNVSTLELGDSALYLCASSTGQRDTQYFGPGTRLTVL.